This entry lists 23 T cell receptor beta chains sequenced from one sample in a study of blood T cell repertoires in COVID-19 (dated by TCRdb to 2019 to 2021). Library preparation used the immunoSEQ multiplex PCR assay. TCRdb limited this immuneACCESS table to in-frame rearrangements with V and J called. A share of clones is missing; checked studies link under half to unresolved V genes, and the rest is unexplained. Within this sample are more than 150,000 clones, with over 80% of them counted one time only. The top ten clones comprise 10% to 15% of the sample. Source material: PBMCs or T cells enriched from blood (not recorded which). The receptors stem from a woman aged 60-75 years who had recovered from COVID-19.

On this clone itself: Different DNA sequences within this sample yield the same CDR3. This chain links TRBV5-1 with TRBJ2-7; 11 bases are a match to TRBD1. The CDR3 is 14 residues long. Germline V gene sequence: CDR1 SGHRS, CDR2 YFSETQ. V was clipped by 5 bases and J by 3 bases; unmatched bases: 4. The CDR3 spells CASSSGTGGYEQYF. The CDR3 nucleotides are TGCGCCAGCAGTTCCGGGACAGGGGGCTACGAGCAGTACTTC.

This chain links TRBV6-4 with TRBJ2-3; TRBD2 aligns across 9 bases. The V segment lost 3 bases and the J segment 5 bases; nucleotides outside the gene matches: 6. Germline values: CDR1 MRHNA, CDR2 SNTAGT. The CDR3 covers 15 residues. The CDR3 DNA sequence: TGTGCCAGCAGTGAAGTAGCGGGAGTGGTAGATACGCAGTATTTT. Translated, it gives CASSEVAGVVDTQYF.

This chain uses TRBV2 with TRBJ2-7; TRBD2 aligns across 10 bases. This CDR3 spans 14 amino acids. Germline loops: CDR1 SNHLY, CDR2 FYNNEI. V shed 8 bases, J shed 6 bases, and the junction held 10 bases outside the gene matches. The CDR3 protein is CASQGLAIRSEQYF. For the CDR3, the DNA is TGTGCCAGCCAGGGACTAGCGATACGCTCCGAGCAGTACTTC.

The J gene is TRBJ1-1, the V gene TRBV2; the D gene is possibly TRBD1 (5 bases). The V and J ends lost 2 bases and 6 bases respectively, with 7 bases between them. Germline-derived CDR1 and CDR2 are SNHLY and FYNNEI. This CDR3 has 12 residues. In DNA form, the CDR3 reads TGTGCCAGCAGTGAAAGACAGCCTGAAGCTTTCTTT. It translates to CASSERQPEAFF.

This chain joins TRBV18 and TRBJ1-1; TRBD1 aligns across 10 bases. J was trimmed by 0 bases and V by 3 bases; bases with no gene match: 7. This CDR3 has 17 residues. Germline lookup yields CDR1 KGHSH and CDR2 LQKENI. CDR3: CASSPGTGATMNTEAFF. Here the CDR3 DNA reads TGTGCCAGCTCACCCGGGACAGGGGCCACAATGAACACTGAAGCTTTCTTT.

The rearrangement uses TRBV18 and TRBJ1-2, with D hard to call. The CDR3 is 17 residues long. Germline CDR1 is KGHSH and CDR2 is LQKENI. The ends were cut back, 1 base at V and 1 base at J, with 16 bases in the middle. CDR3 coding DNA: TGTGCCAGCTCACCACGGCCTCTCAACACGCTTAACTATGGCTACACCTTC. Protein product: CASSPRPLNTLNYGYTF.

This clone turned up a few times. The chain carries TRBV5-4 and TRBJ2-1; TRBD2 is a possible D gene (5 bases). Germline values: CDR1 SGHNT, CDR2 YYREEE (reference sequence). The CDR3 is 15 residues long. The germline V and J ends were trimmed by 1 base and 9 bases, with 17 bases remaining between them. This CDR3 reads CASSLTGRGFGEQFF. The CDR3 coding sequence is TGTGCCAGCAGCTTGACTGGGAGAGGCTTCGGTGAGCAGTTCTTC. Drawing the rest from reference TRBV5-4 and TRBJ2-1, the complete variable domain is ETGVTQSPTHLIKTRGQQVTLRCSSQSGHNTVSWYQQALGQGPQFIFQYYREEENGRGNFPPRFSGLQFPNYSSELNVNALELDDSALYLCASSLTGRGFGEQFFGPGTRLTVL.

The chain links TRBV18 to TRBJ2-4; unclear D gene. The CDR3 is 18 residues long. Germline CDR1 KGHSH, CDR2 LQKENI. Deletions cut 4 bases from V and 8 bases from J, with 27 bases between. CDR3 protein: CASSLASLFERLLDIQYF. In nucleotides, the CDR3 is TGTGCCAGCTCACTTGCGTCCCTCTTTGAGAGACTGTTGGACATTCAGTACTTC.

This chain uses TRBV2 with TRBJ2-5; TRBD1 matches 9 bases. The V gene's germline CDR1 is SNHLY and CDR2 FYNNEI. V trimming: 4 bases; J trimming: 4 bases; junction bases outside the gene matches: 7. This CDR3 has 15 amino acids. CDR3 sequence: CASSGNPGQGETQYF. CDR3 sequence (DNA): TGTGCCAGCAGTGGGAATCCGGGACAGGGAGAGACCCAGTACTTC.

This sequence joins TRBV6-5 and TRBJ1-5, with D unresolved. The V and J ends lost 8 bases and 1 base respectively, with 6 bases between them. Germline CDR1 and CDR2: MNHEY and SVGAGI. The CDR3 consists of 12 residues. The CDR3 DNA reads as TGTGCCAGCGAGAGGAGCAATCAGCCCCAGCATTTT. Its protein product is CASERSNQPQHF.

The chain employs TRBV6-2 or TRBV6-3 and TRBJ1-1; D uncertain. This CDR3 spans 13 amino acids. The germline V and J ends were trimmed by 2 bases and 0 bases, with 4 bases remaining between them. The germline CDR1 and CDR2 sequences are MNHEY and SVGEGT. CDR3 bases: TGTGCCAGCAGTTACATCGTGAACACTGAAGCTTTCTTT. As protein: CASSYIVNTEAFF.

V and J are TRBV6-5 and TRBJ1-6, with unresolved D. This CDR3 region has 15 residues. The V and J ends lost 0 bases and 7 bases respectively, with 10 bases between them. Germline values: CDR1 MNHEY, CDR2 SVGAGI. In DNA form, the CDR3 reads TGTGCCAGCAGTTACTCCCACTCTCTCAATTCACCCCTCCACTTT. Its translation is CASSYSHSLNSPLHF.

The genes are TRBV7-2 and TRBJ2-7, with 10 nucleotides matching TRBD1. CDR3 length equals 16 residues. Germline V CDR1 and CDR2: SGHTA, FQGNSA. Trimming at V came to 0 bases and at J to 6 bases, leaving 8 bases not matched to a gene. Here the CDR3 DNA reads TGTGCCAGCAGCTTAGCTCCGGGACAGGGGAGGCCCGAGCAGTACTTC. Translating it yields CASSLAPGQGRPEQYF.

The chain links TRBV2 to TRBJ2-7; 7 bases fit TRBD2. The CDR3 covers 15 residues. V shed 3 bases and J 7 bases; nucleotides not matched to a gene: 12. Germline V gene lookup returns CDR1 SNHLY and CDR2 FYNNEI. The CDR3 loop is CASSDGFFGGDEQYF. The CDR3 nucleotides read TGTGCCAGCAGTGATGGTTTCTTTGGGGGGGATGAGCAGTACTTC.

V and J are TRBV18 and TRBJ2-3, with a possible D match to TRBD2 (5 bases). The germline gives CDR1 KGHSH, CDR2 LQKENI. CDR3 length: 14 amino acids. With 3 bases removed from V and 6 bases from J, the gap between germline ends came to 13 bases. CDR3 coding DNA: TGTGCCAGCTCACCCCCCGGAGGCCGCGATACGCAGTATTTT. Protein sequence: CASSPPGGRDTQYF.

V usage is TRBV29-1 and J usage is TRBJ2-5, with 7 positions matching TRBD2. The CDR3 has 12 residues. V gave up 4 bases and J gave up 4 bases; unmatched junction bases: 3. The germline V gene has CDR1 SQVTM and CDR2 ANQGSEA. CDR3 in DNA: TGCAGCGTTGCATCGGGGGGAGAGACCCAGTACTTC. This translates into CSVASGGETQYF.

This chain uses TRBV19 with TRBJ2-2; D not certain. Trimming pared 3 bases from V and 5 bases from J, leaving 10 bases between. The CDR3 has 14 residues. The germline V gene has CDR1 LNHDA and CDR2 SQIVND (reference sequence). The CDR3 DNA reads TGTGCCAGTAGTATGGCGAGGTGGACCGGGGAGCTGTTTTTT. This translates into CASSMARWTGELFF.

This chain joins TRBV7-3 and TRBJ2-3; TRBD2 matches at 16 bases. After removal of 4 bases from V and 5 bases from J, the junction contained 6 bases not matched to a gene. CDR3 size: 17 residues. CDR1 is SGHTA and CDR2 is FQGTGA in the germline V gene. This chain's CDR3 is CASSSGTSGRAVDTQYF. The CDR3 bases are TGTGCCAGCAGCTCCGGGACTAGCGGGAGGGCCGTAGATACGCAGTATTTT.

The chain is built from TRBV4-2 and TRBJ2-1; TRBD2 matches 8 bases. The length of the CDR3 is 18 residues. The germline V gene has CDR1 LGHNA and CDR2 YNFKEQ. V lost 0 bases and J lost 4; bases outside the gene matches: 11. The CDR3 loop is CASSQDLYERGRYNEQFF. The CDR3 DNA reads TGTGCCAGCAGCCAAGACCTATACGAGCGGGGGCGATACAATGAGCAGTTCTTC.

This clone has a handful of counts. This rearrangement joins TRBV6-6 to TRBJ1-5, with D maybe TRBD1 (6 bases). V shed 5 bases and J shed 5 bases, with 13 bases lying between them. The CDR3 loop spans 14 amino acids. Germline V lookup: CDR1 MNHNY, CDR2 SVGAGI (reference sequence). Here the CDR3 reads CASSPQGDYQPQHF. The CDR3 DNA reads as TGTGCCAGCAGTCCACAGGGTGACTATCAGCCCCAGCATTTT.

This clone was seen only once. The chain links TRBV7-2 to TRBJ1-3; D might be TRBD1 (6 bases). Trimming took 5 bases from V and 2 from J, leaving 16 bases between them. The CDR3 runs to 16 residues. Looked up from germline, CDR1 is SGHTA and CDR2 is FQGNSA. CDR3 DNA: TGTGCCAGCAGCCCAACGGGGGGGCAGGCTGGAAACACCATATATTTT. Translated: CASSPTGGQAGNTIYF.

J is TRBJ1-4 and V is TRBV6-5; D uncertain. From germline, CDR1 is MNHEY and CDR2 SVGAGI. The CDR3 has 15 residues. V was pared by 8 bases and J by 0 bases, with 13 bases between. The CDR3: CASSWQAATNEKLFF. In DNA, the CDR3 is TGTGCCAGCTCCTGGCAGGCTGCAACTAATGAAAAACTGTTTTTT.

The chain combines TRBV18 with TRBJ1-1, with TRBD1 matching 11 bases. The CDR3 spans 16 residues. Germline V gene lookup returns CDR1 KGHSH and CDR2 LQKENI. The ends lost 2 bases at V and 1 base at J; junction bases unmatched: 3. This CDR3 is CASSPGTGGRNTEAFF. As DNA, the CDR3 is TGTGCCAGCTCACCAGGGACAGGGGGACGGAACACTGAAGCTTTCTTT.